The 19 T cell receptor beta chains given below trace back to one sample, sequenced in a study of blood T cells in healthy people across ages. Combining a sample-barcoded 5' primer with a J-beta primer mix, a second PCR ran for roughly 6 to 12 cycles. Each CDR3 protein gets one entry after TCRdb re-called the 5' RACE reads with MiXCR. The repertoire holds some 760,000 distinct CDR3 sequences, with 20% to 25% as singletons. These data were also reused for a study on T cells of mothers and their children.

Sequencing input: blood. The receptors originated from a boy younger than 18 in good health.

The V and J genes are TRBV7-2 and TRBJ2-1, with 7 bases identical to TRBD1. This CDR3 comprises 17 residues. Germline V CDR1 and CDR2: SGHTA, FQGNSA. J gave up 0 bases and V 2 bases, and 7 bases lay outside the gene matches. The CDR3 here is CASSLFGRDSSYNEQFF. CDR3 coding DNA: TGTGCCAGCAGCTTATTCGGCCGGGACAGCTCCTACAATGAGCAGTTCTTC.

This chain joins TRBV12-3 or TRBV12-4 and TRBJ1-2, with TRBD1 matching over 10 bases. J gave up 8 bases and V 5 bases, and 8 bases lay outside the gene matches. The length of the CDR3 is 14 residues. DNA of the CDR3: TGTGCCAGCAGTAAGACAGGGGGCGCGTTCGGCTACACCTTC. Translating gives CASSKTGGAFGYTF.

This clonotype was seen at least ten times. For the CDR3, the DNA is TGCAGTGCTAGAGATCCGGGGGGGTACTACGAGCAGTACTTC. Protein product: CSARDPGGYYEQYF. This rearrangement joins TRBV20-1 to TRBJ2-7, with TRBD2 identical over 8 bases. This CDR3 region has 14 residues. Germline V gene sequence: CDR1 DFQATT, CDR2 SNEGSKA (reference sequence). V trimming: 0 bases; J trimming: 3 bases; junction bases outside the gene matches: 4.

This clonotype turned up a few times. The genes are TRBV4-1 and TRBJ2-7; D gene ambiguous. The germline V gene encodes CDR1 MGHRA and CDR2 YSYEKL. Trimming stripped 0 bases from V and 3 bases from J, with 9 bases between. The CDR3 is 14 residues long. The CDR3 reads CASSQEGLVYEQYF. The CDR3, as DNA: TGCGCCAGCAGCCAAGAAGGGCTAGTCTACGAGCAGTACTTC.

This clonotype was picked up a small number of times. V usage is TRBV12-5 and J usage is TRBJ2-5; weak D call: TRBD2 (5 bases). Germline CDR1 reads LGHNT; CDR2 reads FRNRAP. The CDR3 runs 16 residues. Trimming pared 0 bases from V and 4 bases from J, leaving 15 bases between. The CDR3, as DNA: TGTGCTAGTGGTTTGGTAGGGCCCGGGGTCCCAGAGACCCAGTACTTC. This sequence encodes CASGLVGPGVPETQYF.

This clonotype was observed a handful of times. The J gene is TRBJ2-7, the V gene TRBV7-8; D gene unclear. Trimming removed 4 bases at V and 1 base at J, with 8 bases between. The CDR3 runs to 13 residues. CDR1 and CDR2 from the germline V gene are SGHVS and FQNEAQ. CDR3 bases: TGTGCCAGCAGCTCCGCAGTTTCCTACGAGCAGTACTTC. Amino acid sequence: CASSSAVSYEQYF.

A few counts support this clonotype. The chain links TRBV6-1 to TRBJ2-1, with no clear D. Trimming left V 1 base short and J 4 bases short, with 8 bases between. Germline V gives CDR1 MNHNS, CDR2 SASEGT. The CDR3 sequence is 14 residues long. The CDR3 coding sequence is TGTGCCAGCAGTGAAGTATCCCTATACAATGAGCAGTTCTTC. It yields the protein CASSEVSLYNEQFF.

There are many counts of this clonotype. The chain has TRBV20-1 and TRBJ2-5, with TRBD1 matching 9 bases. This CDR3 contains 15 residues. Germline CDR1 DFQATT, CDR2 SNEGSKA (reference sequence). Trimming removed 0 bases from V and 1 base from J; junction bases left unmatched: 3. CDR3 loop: CSAREGQGRQETQYF. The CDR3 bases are TGCAGTGCTAGAGAAGGACAGGGGCGCCAAGAGACCCAGTACTTC.

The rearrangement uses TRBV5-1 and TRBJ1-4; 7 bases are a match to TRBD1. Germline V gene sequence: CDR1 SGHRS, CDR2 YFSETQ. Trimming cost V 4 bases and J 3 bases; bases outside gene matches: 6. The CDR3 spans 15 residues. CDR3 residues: CASSPGQAPNEKLFF. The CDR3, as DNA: TGCGCCAGCAGCCCCGGACAGGCACCTAATGAAAAACTGTTTTTT.

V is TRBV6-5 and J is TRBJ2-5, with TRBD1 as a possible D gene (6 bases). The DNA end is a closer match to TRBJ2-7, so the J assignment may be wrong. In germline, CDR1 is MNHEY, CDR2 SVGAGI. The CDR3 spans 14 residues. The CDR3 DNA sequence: TGTGCCAGCAGATCAGGGGCTACCACCTACGAGCAGTACTTC. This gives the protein CASRSGATTYEQYF.

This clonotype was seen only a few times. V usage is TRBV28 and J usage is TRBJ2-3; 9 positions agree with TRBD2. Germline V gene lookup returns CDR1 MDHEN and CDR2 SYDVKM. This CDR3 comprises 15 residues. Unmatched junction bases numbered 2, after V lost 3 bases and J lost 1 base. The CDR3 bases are TGTGCCAGCAGTTTTGGGACTAGCCGCACAGATACGCAGTATTTT. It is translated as CASSFGTSRTDTQYF.

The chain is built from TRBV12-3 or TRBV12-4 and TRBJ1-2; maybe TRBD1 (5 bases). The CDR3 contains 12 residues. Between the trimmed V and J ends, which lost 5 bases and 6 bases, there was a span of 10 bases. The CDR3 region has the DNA TGTGCCAGCAGTGCAGTAGGGGATGGCTACACCTTC. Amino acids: CASSAVGDGYTF.

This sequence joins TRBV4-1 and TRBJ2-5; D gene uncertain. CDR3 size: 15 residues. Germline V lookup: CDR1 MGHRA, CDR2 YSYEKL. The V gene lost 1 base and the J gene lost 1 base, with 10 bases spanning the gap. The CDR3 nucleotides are TGCGCCAGCAGCCAAGTCCAGACTCCCCAAGAGACCCAGTACTTC. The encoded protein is CASSQVQTPQETQYF.

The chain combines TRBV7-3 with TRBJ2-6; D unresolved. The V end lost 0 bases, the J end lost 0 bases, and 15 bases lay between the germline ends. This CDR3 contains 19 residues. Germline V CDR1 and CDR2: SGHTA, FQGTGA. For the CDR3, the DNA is TGTGCCAGCAGCTTAACGGCCCAGGCGATTAGCTCTGGGGCCAACGTCCTGACTTTC. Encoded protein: CASSLTAQAISSGANVLTF.

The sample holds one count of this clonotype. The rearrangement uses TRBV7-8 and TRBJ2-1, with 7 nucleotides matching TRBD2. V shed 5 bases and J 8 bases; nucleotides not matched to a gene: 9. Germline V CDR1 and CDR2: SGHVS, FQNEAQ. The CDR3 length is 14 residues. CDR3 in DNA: TGTGCCAGCAGCACAATGGCGGGGGACCATGAGCAGTTCTTC. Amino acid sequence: CASSTMAGDHEQFF.

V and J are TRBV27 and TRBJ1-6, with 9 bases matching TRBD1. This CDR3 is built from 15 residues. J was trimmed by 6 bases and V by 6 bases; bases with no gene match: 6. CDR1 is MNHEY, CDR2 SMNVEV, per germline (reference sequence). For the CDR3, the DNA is TGTGCCAGCAGAATTAGGACAGGGGTTAATTCACCCCTCCACTTT. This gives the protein CASRIRTGVNSPLHF.

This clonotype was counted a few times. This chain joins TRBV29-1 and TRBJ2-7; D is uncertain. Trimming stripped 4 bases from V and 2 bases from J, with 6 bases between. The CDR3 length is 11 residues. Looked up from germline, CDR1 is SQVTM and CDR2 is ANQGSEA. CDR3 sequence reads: CSVGSTYEQYF. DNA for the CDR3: TGCAGCGTTGGCAGTACCTACGAGCAGTACTTC.

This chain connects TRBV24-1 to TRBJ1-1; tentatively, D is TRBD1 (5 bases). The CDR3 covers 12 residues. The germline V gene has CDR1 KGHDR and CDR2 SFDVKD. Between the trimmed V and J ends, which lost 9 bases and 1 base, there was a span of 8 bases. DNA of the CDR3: TGTGCCACCGCAGGACAGAACACTGAAGCTTTCTTT. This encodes CATAGQNTEAFF.

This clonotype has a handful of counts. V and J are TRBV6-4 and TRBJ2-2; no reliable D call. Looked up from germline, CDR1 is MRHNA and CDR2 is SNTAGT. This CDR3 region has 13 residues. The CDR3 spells CAKGQANTGELFF. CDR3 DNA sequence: TGTGCGAAAGGGCAAGCTAACACCGGGGAGCTGTTTTTT.